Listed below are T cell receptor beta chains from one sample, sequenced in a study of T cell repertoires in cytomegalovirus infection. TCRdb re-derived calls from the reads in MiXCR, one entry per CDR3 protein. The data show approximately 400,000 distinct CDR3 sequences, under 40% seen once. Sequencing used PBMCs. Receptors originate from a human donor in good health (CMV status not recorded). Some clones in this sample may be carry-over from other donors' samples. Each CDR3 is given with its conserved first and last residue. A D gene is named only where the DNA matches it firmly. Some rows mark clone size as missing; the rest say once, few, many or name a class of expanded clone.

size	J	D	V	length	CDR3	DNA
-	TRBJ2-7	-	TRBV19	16	CASSIRGREGTYEQYF	TGTGCCAGTAGTATCCGGGGACGAGAGGGGACCTACGAGCAGTACTTC
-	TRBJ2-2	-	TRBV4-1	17	CASSSNGGLSYTGELFF	TGCGCCAGCAGCTCGAACGGGGGCCTCTCGTACACCGGGGAGCTGTTTTTT
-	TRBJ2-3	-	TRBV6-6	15	CASSYSGPSTDTQYF	TGTGCCAGCAGTTACTCCGGCCCTAGCACAGATACGCAGTATTTT
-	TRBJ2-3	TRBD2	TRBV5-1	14	CASSGTSGDSTQYF	TGCGCCAGCAGCGGAACTAGCGGGGACAGTACGCAGTATTTT
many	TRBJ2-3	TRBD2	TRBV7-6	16	CASSLGSGGPTDTQYF	TGTGCCAGCAGCTTAGGAAGCGGGGGCCCGACAGATACGCAGTATTTT
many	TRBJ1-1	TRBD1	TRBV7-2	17	CASSLGGTGAGDTEAFF	TGTGCCAGCAGCTTAGGGGGGACAGGCGCCGGTGACACTGAAGCTTTCTTT
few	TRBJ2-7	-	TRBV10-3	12	CASGTLVYEQYF	TGTGCCAGCGGGACTCTCGTCTACGAGCAGTACTTC
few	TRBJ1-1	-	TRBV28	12	CASREARTEAFF	TGTGCCAGCAGGGAGGCACGGACTGAAGCTTTCTTT
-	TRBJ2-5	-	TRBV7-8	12	CASSPTAGTQYF	TGTGCCAGCAGCCCCACGGCCGGGACCCAGTACTTC
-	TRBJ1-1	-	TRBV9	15	CASSVVNSQNTEAFF	TGTGCCAGCAGCGTAGTTAACAGCCAAAACACTGAAGCTTTCTTT
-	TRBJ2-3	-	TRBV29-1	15	CSVESVGEFTDTQYF	TGCAGCGTTGAATCCGTCGGGGAATTCACAGATACGCAGTATTTT
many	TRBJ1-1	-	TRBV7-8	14	CASSLVSRNTEAFF	TGTGCCAGCAGCTTAGTATCCAGGAACACTGAAGCTTTCTTT
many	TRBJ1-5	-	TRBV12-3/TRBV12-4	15	CASSLSSGSGQPQHF	TGTGCCAGCAGTTTAAGCAGCGGATCCGGTCAGCCCCAGCATTTT
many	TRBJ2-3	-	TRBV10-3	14	CAISRGARKDTQYF	TGTGCCATCAGTAGGGGGGCACGGAAAGATACGCAGTATTTT
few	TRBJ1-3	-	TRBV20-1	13	CSARHLSGNTIYF	TGCAGTGCTAGACACCTCTCTGGAAACACCATATATTTT
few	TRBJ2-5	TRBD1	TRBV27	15	CASSPRDRGSGTQYF	TGTGCCAGCAGTCCCCGGGACAGGGGATCAGGGACCCAGTACTTC
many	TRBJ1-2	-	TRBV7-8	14	CASSLGGAAYGYTF	TGTGCCAGCAGCTTAGGGGGGGCGGCCTATGGCTACACCTTC
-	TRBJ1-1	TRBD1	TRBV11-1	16	CASSRIKGTGDTEAFF	TGTGCCAGCAGCCGAATAAAAGGGACAGGGGACACTGAAGCTTTCTTT
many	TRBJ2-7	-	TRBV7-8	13	CASSLSRKAEQYF	TGTGCCAGCAGCCTTTCCAGGAAGGCCGAGCAGTACTTC
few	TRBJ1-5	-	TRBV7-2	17	CASSSHRGEGINQPQHF	TGTGCCAGCAGCTCTCACCGGGGTGAAGGGATAAATCAGCCCCAGCATTTT
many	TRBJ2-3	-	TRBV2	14	CASSEDLLGDTQYF	TGTGCCAGCAGTGAAGATTTGCTTGGAGATACGCAGTATTTT
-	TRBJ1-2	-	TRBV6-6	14	CASIYSPQRGGHTF	TGTGCCAGCATTTACTCTCCCCAGCGGGGAGGCCACACCTTC
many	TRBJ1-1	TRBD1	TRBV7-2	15	CASSPPGTGNTEAFF	TGTGCCAGCAGCCCCCCGGGGACAGGGAACACTGAAGCTTTCTTT
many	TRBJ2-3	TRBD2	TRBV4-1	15	CASSQVASGDDTQYF	TGCGCCAGCAGCCAAGTCGCTAGCGGTGATGATACGCAGTATTTT
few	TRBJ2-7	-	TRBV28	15	CASNGPQRSSYEQYF	TGTGCCAGCAACGGTCCGCAGCGCTCCTCCTACGAGCAGTACTTC
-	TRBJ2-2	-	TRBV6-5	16	CASSPPRQGNTGELFF	TGTGCCAGCAGCCCCCCGAGGCAGGGGAACACCGGGGAGCTGTTTTTT
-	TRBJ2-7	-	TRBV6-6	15	CSSSVDWSGSYEQYF	TGTTCCAGCAGTGTAGACTGGTCCGGGAGCTACGAGCAGTACTTC
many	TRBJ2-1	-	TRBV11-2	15	CASSLVARSTDEQFF	TGTGCCAGCAGCTTAGTCGCTCGTAGTACCGATGAGCAGTTCTTC
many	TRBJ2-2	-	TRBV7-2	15	CASSLGAGDTGELFF	TGTGCCAGCAGCTTAGGGGCCGGGGACACCGGGGAGCTGTTTTTT
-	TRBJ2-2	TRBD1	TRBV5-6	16	CASSEGTGVNTGELFF	TGTGCCAGCAGCGAGGGGACAGGGGTGAACACCGGGGAGCTGTTTTTT
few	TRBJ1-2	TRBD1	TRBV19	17	CASSRTGTGGPSYGYTF	TGTGCCAGTAGCCGGACCGGGACAGGGGGCCCGAGCTATGGCTACACCTTC
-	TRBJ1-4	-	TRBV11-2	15	CASSPSTATNEKLFF	TGTGCCAGCAGCCCATCGACGGCAACTAATGAAAAACTGTTTTTT
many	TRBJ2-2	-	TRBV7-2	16	CASSYGKIANTGELFF	TGTGCCAGCAGCTACGGCAAGATCGCGAACACCGGGGAGCTGTTTTTT
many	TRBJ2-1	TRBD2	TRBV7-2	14	CASSVLAGGIGQFF	TGTGCCAGCAGCGTACTAGCGGGGGGGATTGGGCAGTTCTTC
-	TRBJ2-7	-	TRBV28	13	CASSLPGIYEQYF	TGTGCCAGCAGTTTACCAGGGATCTACGAGCAGTACTTC
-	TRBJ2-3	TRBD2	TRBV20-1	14	CSASSGGTTDTQYF	TGCAGTGCTTCCAGCGGGGGCACCACAGATACGCAGTATTTT
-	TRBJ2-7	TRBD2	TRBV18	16	CASSSTFKRDSYEQYF	TGTGCCAGCTCATCTACCTTCAAGCGGGACTCCTACGAGCAGTACTTC
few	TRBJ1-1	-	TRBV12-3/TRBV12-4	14	CASSLITGITEAFF	TGTGCCAGCAGTCTGATCACAGGGATCACTGAAGCTTTCTTT
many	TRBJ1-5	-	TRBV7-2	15	CASSLDRLSNQPQHF	TGTGCCAGCAGCCTAGACAGGCTTAGCAATCAGCCCCAGCATTTT
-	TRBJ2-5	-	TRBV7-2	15	CASSIAIRGRETQYF	TGTGCCAGCAGCATCGCAATCCGGGGGCGGGAGACCCAGTACTTC
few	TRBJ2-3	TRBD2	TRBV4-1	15	CATNPNGGGGDTQYF	TGCGCCACCAACCCCAATGGGGGGGGGGGGGATACGCAGTATTTT
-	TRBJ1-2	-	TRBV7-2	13	CASSFRDGYGYTF	TGTGCCAGCAGCTTTCGTGACGGATATGGCTACACCTTC
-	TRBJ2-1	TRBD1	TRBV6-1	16	CASSERPGGMTNEQFF	TGTGCCAGCAGTGAACGACCAGGGGGCATGACTAATGAGCAGTTCTTC
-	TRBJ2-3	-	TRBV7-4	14	CASSLDGPQGTQDF	TGTGCCAGCAGCTTAGATGGGCCACAGGGTACGCAGGATTTT
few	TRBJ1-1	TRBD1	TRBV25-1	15	CASSATTGANTEAFF	TGTGCCAGCAGTGCCACGACAGGGGCAAACACTGAAGCTTTCTTT
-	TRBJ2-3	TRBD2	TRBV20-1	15	CSAPPSGGALDTQYF	TGCAGTGCTCCACCTAGCGGGGGGGCCTTAGATACGCAGTATTTT
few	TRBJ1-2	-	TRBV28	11	CASSLDKGYTF	TGTGCCAGCAGTTTAGACAAAGGCTACACCTTC
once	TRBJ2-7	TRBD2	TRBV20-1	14	CSARVPGGNSEQYF	TGCAGTGCTAGAGTCCCGGGGGGTAACTCCGAGCAGTACTTC